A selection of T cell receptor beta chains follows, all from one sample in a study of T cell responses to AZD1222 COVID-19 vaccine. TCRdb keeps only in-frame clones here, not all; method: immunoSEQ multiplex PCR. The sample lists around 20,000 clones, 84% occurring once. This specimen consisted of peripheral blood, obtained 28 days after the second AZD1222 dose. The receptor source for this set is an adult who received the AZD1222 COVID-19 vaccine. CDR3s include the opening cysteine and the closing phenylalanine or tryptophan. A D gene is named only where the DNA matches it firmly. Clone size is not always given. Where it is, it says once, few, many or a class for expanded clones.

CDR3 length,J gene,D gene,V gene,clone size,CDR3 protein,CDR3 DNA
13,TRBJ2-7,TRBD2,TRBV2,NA,CASRGTSAPEQYF,TGTGCCAGCAGGGGGACTAGCGCTCCCGAGCAGTACTTC
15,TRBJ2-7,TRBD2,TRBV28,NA,CASSKPAGGSYEQYF,TGTGCCAGCAGTAAGCCCGCCGGGGGGTCCTACGAGCAGTACTTC
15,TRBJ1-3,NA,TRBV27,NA,CASSTDRLSGNTIYF,TGTGCCAGCAGTACCGACAGACTCTCTGGAAACACCATATATTTT
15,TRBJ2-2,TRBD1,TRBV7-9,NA,CASSPDRLFTGELFF,TGTGCCAGCAGCCCGGACAGGTTGTTCACCGGGGAGCTGTTTTTT
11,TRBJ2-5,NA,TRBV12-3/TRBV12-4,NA,CASSSQETQYF,TGTGCCAGCAGTTCGCAAGAGACCCAGTACTTC
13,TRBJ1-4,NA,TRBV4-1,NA,CASNSGSDEKLFF,TGCGCCAGCAACAGTGGGTCTGACGAAAAACTGTTTTTT
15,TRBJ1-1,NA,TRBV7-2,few,CASSLVGLENTEAFF,TGTGCCAGCAGCTTAGTAGGCTTGGAGAACACTGAAGCTTTCTTT
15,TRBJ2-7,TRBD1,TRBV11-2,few,CASSLGQAPNYEQYF,TGTGCCAGCAGCTTGGGACAGGCCCCCAACTACGAGCAGTACTTC
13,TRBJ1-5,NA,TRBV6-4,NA,CASSGSYNQPQHF,TGTGCCAGTTCCGGGAGCTACAATCAGCCCCAGCATTTT
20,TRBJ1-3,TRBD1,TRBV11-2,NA,CASSLELSLLGQAEGNTIYF,TGTGCCAGCAGCTTAGAATTAAGCTTGTTAGGACAGGCGGAAGGAAACACCATATATTTT
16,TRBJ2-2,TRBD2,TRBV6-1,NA,CVSSDRGGANTGELFF,TGTGTCAGCAGTGACCGGGGGGGGGCGAACACCGGGGAGCTGTTTTTT
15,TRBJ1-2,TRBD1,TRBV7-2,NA,CASSLASAGGGGYTF,TGTGCCAGCAGCTTAGCGTCGGCGGGAGGGGGCGGCTACACCTTC
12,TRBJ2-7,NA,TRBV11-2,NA,CASSLVPGEQYF,TGTGCCAGCAGCTTAGTGCCGGGTGAGCAGTACTTC
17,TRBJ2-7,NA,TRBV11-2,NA,CASSLEVGSGGTYEQYF,TGTGCCAGCAGCTTAGAGGTGGGGAGCGGAGGAACCTACGAGCAGTACTTC
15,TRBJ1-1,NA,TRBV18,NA,CASRFDSGLNTEAFF,TGTGCCAGTAGGTTTGATTCAGGGCTGAACACTGAAGCTTTCTTT
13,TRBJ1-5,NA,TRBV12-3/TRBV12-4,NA,CASSRQDNQPQHF,TGTGCCAGCAGTCGACAGGACAATCAGCCCCAGCATTTT
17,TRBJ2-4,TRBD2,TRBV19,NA,CASSFPGLAGAQNIQYF,TGTGCCAGTAGCTTTCCGGGGCTAGCGGGAGCACAAAACATTCAGTACTTC
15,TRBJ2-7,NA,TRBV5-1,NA,CASSLAPGVTYEQYF,TGCGCCAGCAGCTTGGCCCCAGGGGTAACCTACGAGCAGTACTTC
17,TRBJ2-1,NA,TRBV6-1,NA,CASSDTGGVGRDNEQFF,TGTGCCAGCAGTGACACCGGTGGTGTGGGCAGGGACAATGAGCAGTTCTTC
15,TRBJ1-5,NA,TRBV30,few,CAWSREGSSNQPQHF,TGTGCCTGGAGTCGAGAGGGATCTAGCAATCAGCCCCAGCATTTT
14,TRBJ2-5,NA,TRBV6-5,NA,CASSYPGGGETQYF,TGTGCCAGCAGTTACCCCGGAGGTGGGGAGACCCAGTACTTC
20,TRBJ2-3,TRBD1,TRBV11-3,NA,CASSLVVGQGILVSTDTQYF,TGTGCCAGCAGCTTAGTGGTCGGACAGGGTATTTTAGTTAGCACAGATACGCAGTATTTT
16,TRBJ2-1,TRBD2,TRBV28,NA,CASRGGGPGSYNEQFF,TGTGCCAGCCGCGGGGGGGGTCCCGGGAGCTACAATGAGCAGTTCTTC
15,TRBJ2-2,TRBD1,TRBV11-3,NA,CASSMDRGDTGELFF,TGTGCCAGCAGCATGGACAGGGGAGACACCGGGGAGCTGTTTTTT
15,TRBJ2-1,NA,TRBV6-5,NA,CASSERRQWAGRQFF,TGTGCCAGCAGCGAGCGAAGGCAGTGGGCTGGCCGACAGTTCTTC
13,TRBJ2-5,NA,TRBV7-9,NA,CAARGTDQETQYF,TGTGCCGCCCGCGGGACAGATCAAGAGACCCAGTACTTC
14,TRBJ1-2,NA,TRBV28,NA,CASSLSWDSYGYTF,TGTGCCAGCAGTTTATCTTGGGATTCGTATGGCTACACCTTC
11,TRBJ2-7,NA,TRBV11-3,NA,CASSLGREQYF,TGTGCCAGCAGCTTAGGACGAGAGCAGTACTTC
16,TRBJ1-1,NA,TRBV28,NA,CASSPGGGELNTEAFF,TGTGCCAGCAGTCCCGGTGGTGGTGAGCTGAACACTGAAGCTTTCTTT
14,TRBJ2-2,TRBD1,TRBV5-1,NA,CASWDRGYTGELFF,TGCGCCAGCTGGGACAGGGGATACACCGGGGAGCTGTTTTTT
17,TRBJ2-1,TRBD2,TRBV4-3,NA,CASSPLGEGSSYNEQFF,TGCGCCAGCAGCCCCTTGGGGGAGGGTAGCTCCTACAATGAGCAGTTCTTC
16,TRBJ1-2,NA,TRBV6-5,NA,CASSYGEGFGNYGYTF,TGTGCCAGCAGTTATGGGGAGGGATTCGGTAACTATGGCTACACCTTC
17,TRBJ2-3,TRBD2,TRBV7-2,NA,CASSLGRGTSGIGVSYF,TGTGCCAGCAGCTTAGGACGAGGCACTAGCGGGATTGGTGTTTCGTATTTT
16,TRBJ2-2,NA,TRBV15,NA,CATSRERARVPGELFF,TGTGCCACCAGCAGAGAAAGGGCCAGAGTACCCGGGGAGCTGTTTTTT
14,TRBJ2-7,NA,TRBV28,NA,CASSPISGTPEQYF,TGTGCCAGCAGTCCCATCTCCGGGACACCCGAGCAGTACTTC
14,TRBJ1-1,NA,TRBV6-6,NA,CASSYHGEGTEAFF,TGTGCCAGCAGTTACCACGGGGAGGGCACTGAAGCTTTCTTT